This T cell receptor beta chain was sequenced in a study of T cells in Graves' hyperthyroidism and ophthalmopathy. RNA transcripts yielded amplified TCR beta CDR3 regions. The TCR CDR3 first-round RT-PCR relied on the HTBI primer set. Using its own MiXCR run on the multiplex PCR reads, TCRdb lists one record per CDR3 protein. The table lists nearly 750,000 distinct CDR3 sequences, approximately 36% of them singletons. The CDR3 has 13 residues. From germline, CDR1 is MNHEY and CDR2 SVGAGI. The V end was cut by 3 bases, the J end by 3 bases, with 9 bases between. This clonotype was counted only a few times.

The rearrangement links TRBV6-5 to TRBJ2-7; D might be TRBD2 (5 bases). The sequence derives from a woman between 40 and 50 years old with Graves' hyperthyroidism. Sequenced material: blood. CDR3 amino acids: CASSYRENYEQYF. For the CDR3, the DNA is TGTGCCAGCAGTTATAGGGAGAACTACGAGCAGTACTTC.